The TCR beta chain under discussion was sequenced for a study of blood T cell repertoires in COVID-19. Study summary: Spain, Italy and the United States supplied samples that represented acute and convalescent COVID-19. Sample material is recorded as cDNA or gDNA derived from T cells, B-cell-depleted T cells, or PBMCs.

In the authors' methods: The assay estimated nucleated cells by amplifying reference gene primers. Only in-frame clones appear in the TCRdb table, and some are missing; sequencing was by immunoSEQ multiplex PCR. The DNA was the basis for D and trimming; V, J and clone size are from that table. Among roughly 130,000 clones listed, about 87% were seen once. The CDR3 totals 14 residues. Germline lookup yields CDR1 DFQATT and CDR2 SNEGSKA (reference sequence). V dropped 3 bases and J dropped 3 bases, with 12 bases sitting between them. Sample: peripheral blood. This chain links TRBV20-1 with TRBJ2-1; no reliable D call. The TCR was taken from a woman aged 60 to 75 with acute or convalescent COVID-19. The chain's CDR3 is CSASYAEDYNEQFF. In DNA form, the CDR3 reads TGCAGTGCTAGTTATGCGGAAGACTACAATGAGCAGTTCTTC.